This T cell receptor beta chain was observed in a study of cytomegalovirus exposure and HLA in healthy donors. Study summary: Early released data had about 85 million unique TCRs, all coming from HLA-typed donors. Study-wide results and limits: Later on, analysis showed that most CMV-associated TCR beta chains appeared to be HLA-restricted. In an earlier analysis, most TCR beta V segments were productive about 90% or about 30% of the time.

About this clone: Its target is not known.

PCR employed 60 Vbeta and 13 Jbeta primers. As handled by the study authors: In a later analysis, of around 83 million unique beta chains, around 9.9 million appeared in at least two donors. Assay: immunoSEQ multiplex PCR; the TCRdb copy retains only in-frame clones and omits some. The V and J calls and clone size were taken over from that table, and D and trimming were inferred from the DNA. The sample includes 150,000 to 200,000 clones, about four fifths of them seen just once. V lost 0 bases, J lost 7 bases, and 12 bases lay in between. The CDR3 covers 14 residues. The germline gives CDR1 KGHSH, CDR2 LQKENI.

V gene TRBV18 combines with J gene TRBJ1-1; D gene unclear. Sequenced material: PBMCs. The source is a woman between 18 and 29 years old in good health and CMV-seropositive. The CDR3 sequence: CASSPPGSYGEAFF. The DNA of the CDR3 is TGTGCCAGCTCACCACCAGGGAGCTACGGTGAAGCTTTCTTT.